The sequence of this T cell receptor (beta chain) was determined in a study of identical twins. This clonotype came up a few times. TCRdb re-called the 5' RACE reads through MiXCR, storing one row per CDR3 protein. The table records some 710,000 distinct CDR3 sequences, 5.5% to 6.5% of them present only once. Sequencing used naive T cells sorted from blood. This TCR derives from a man in his late teens or twenties in good health.

CDR3 sequence (DNA): TGTGCCAGCAGCTTCCCGGGACTAGCGGGAGGGGAAGTGGCGACAGATACGCAGTATTTT. Amino acid sequence: CASSFPGLAGGEVATDTQYF. This chain connects TRBV5-4 to TRBJ2-3; the match to TRBD2 covers 16 bases. CDR1 and CDR2 (germline): SGHNT, YYREEE (reference sequence). Trimming removed 2 bases from V and 3 bases from J; junction bases left unmatched: 12. The CDR3 consists of 20 residues.